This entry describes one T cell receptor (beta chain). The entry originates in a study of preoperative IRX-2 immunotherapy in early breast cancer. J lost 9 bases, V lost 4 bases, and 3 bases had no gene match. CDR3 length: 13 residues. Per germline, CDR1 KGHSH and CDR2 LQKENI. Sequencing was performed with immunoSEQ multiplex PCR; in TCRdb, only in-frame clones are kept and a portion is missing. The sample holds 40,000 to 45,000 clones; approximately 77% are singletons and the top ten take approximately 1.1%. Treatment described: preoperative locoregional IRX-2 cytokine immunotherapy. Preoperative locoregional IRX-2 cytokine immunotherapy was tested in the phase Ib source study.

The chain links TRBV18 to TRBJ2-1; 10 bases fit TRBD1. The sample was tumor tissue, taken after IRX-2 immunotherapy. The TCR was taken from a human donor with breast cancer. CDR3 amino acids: CASSQDRGGEQFF. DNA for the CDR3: TGTGCCAGCTCACAGGACAGGGGGGGTGAGCAGTTCTTC.